This T cell receptor beta chain was captured by sequencing in a study of blood T cell repertoires in COVID-19. Authors' analysis steps: Estimation of nucleated cell counts was performed using reference gene primer amplification. Method: immunoSEQ multiplex PCR; TCRdb's copy keeps in-frame clones and lacks some. V and J calls and clone size follow that table, whereas D and trimming were derived from the DNA. Among a few hundred thousand clones listed, about 90% were seen once. This clonotype was obtained from a young woman who had recovered from COVID-19. The sequenced material came from peripheral blood.

CDR3 bases: TGCGCCAGCAGCCGAGGACAGGCACCACTAAACTATGGCTACACCTTC. Translation: CASSRGQAPLNYGYTF. The V gene is TRBV5-1, the J gene TRBJ1-2; the match to TRBD1 covers 7 bases. The V gene's germline CDR1 is SGHRS and CDR2 YFSETQ. The CDR3 sequence is 16 residues long. The V segment lost 4 bases and the J segment 2 bases; nucleotides outside the gene matches: 11.